This is a list of T cell receptor beta chains from one sample in a study of CD8+ T cells in alopecia areata. TCRdb's table, derived via immunoSEQ multiplex PCR, lists solely in-frame clones and lacks some. The repertoire holds over 100,000 clones, with about 49% as singletons. The source was CD8+ T cells sorted from blood, collected at week 0. Receptor source: a human donor with alopecia areata. Both conserved end residues are part of each CDR3. Fields, in order: CDR3 length, D gene, V gene, J gene, clone size, CDR3 protein, CDR3 DNA. D genes are given only for firm matches. Clone size is stated in some rows and not others, as once, few, many or a class when expanded.

13,-,TRBV6-5,TRBJ2-2,-,CASSPGGTGELFF,TGTGCCAGCAGCCCCGGAGGCACCGGGGAGCTGTTTTTT
15,-,TRBV27,TRBJ1-5,-,CASSLSPTGNQPQHF,TGTGCCAGCAGTTTATCCCCGACTGGCAATCAGCCCCAGCATTTT
16,TRBD2,TRBV7-9,TRBJ2-3,-,CASRDSGTRFTDTQYF,TGTGCCAGCAGAGACAGCGGGACCCGCTTCACAGATACGCAGTATTTT
15,-,TRBV9,TRBJ1-2,few,CASSVGVSPNYGYTF,TGTGCCAGCAGCGTAGGTGTCAGCCCGAACTATGGCTACACCTTC
16,-,TRBV2,TRBJ2-5,few,CASTKDEGEDQETQYF,TGTGCCAGCACCAAAGATGAGGGGGAGGACCAAGAGACCCAGTACTTC
14,TRBD2,TRBV19,TRBJ2-2,few,CASTDLAGTGELFF,TGTGCCAGTACCGACCTAGCGGGGACCGGGGAGCTGTTTTTT
16,-,TRBV7-8,TRBJ2-6,few,CASSSTQSSGANVLTF,TGTGCCAGCAGCTCCACACAGAGCTCTGGGGCCAACGTCCTGACTTTC
15,-,TRBV7-9,TRBJ1-5,-,CASSPEGFSNQPQHF,TGTGCCAGCAGCCCCGAAGGATTTAGCAATCAGCCCCAGCATTTT
14,-,TRBV29-1,TRBJ2-7,-,CSVEMQGFSYEQYF,TGCAGCGTTGAGATGCAGGGCTTCTCCTACGAGCAGTACTTC
14,TRBD1,TRBV28,TRBJ2-7,few,CASSSRGHSYEQYF,TGTGCCAGCAGTTCGAGGGGGCATAGCTACGAGCAGTACTTC
15,-,TRBV5-1,TRBJ2-5,-,CASSFDTGKGETQYF,TGCGCCAGCAGCTTCGATACAGGGAAGGGAGAGACCCAGTACTTC
14,TRBD1,TRBV30,TRBJ1-5,-,CAWSVRGSNQPQHF,TGTGCCTGGAGTGTCAGGGGGAGCAATCAGCCCCAGCATTTT
12,-,TRBV30,TRBJ2-7,-,CAWSETGFEQYF,TGTGCCTGGAGTGAAACAGGGTTCGAGCAGTACTTC
16,-,TRBV6-5,TRBJ2-1,few,CASSYSMKGVSYEQFF,TGTGCCAGCAGTTACTCGATGAAAGGCGTCAGCTATGAGCAGTTCTTC
14,TRBD1,TRBV14,TRBJ1-1,few,CASSQGTGNTEAFF,TGTGCCAGCAGCCAAGGGACAGGCAACACTGAAGCTTTCTTT
15,-,TRBV25-1,TRBJ1-1,-,CASSARGEMNTEAFF,TGTGCCAGCAGTGCCCGGGGGGAAATGAACACTGAAGCTTTCTTT
15,TRBD1,TRBV29-1,TRBJ1-1,-,CSVAATGGVRTEAFF,TGCAGCGTGGCCGCGACAGGGGGCGTACGGACTGAAGCTTTCTTT
14,-,TRBV30,TRBJ2-1,-,CAWSAHSIYEEQFF,TGTGCCTGGAGTGCTCATTCGATTTATGAGGAGCAGTTCTTC
16,-,TRBV27,TRBJ1-5,-,CASTPGPGVSNQPQHF,TGTGCCAGCACCCCCGGGCCAGGGGTTAGCAATCAGCCCCAGCATTTT
15,TRBD1,TRBV27,TRBJ2-1,-,CASSIDRVVDNEQFF,TGTGCCAGCAGTATCGACAGGGTCGTCGACAATGAGCAGTTCTTC
14,TRBD1,TRBV12-5,TRBJ1-2,-,CASGLGQATYGYTF,TGTGCTAGTGGTCTGGGACAGGCAACCTATGGCTACACCTTC
13,-,TRBV5-4,TRBJ1-2,-,CASSLGPPGGYTF,TGTGCCAGCAGCTTGGGACCGCCGGGTGGCTACACCTTC
14,TRBD1,TRBV18,TRBJ2-7,few,CASSPDRETYEQYF,TGTGCCAGCTCACCGGACAGGGAAACCTACGAGCAGTACTTC
15,TRBD2,TRBV13,TRBJ2-1,-,CASSPLMRGAVEQFF,TGTGCCAGCAGCCCCCTTATGCGGGGGGCGGTTGAGCAGTTCTTC
13,-,TRBV29-1,TRBJ2-7,-,CSVRGGDTYEQYF,TGCAGCGTGAGGGGGGGTGATACCTACGAGCAGTACTTC
15,-,TRBV15,TRBJ1-4,-,CATSRGRRLNEKLFF,TGTGCCACCAGCAGAGGACGGCGCCTAAATGAAAAACTGTTTTTT
11,-,TRBV7-2,TRBJ2-3,-,CASSSEDTQYF,TGTGCCAGCAGCTCGGAAGATACGCAGTATTTT
17,TRBD2,TRBV4-3,TRBJ2-3,-,CASSQEGLAGGADTQYF,TGCGCCAGCAGCCAAGAGGGACTAGCGGGGGGAGCGGATACGCAGTATTTT